This T cell receptor beta chain was obtained from a study of blood T cells in healthy people across ages. The study's findings and limits: Naive CD4+ cells and diversity were both higher in long-lived donors than in aged donors.

Next came a second PCR, run for about 7 to 12 cycles, which used a sample-barcoded 5' primer along with a J-beta primer mix. From the 5' RACE reads, TCRdb called clonotypes with MiXCR, one entry per CDR3 protein. The sample lists approximately 800,000 distinct CDR3 sequences; 55% to 70% were seen once. Germline CDR1 and CDR2: DFQATT and SNEGSKA (reference sequence). V was pared by 1 base and J by 6 bases, with 8 bases of the junction left unmatched. CDR3 size: 15 residues. Donors gave ten milliliters of peripheral blood apiece. Worth noting for this clonotype: The antigen remains undetermined.

Sequencing was performed on blood. This sequence was found in a man aged 25-40 years in good health. This sequence joins TRBV20-1 and TRBJ1-1; 10 bases agree with TRBD1. CDR3 coding DNA: TGCAGTGCTAGAGCGGGACAGGGGTTCACTGCTGAAGCTTTCTTT. Protein sequence: CSARAGQGFTAEAFF.